This is a list of T cell receptor beta chains from one sample in a study of CD8 T cells in Susac syndrome. TCRdb analysed the immunoSEQ multiplex PCR reads with MiXCR anew, one entry per CDR3 protein. The sample records 150,000 or so distinct CDR3 sequences, roughly 95% being singletons. Sequencing was done on a sample of CD4+ T cells from PBMCs. The receptors derive from a human donor with Susac syndrome. CDR3s include the opening cysteine and the closing phenylalanine or tryptophan. D genes are given only for firm matches. Part of the rows lack a size; the others show once, few, many or a class for expanded clones.

CDR3 length	V gene	J gene	D gene	clone size	CDR3 protein	CDR3 DNA
14	TRBV6-6	TRBJ1-1	-	-	CASSSDRQNTEAFF	TGTGCCAGCAGCTCAGACAGGCAGAACACTGAAGCTTTCTTT
14	TRBV27	TRBJ1-6	TRBD1	once	CASRTGTGNSPLHF	TGTGCCAGCAGAACCGGGACAGGGAATTCACCCCTCCACTTT
16	TRBV19	TRBJ2-1	TRBD1	once	CASSIVGTGREVLQFF	TGTGCCAGTAGTATAGTCGGGACAGGGAGAGAGGTACTACAGTTCTTC
16	TRBV25-1	TRBJ2-4	TRBD2	-	CASSEASGGVRYIQYF	TGTGCCAGCAGTGAAGCTAGCGGGGGGGTCAGGTACATTCAGTACTTC
13	TRBV20-1	TRBJ2-1	-	-	CSGGIGRYNEQFF	TGCAGTGGAGGGATCGGGCGGTACAATGAGCAGTTCTTC
14	TRBV25-1	TRBJ2-7	TRBD1	-	CASSGGQGAYEQYF	TGTGCCAGCAGTGGGGGACAGGGGGCCTACGAGCAGTACTTC
15	TRBV12-3/TRBV12-4	TRBJ1-2	TRBD1	-	CASSLKGTGFYGYTF	TGTGCCAGCAGTTTAAAAGGGACAGGGTTTTATGGCTACACCTTC
11	TRBV29-1	TRBJ2-7	-	-	CGTSGEDEQYF	TGCGGCACCTCAGGGGAGGACGAGCAGTACTTC
13	TRBV6-2/TRBV6-3	TRBJ2-2	TRBD1	once	CASKGQYTGELFF	TGTGCCAGCAAGGGACAGTACACCGGGGAGCTGTTTTTT
14	TRBV10-3	TRBJ2-2	-	-	CAISEQTNTGELFF	TGTGCCATCAGTGAACAGACGAACACCGGGGAGCTGTTTTTT
11	TRBV24-1	TRBJ1-2	-	-	CATSGGHGYTF	TGTGCCACCAGCGGAGGGCATGGCTACACCTTC
12	TRBV18	TRBJ2-7	-	-	CASSPGIYEQYF	TGTGCCAGCTCACCGGGCATCTACGAGCAGTACTTC
13	TRBV20-1	TRBJ2-7	-	-	CSARGNRVNEQYF	TGCAGTGCTAGAGGGAACAGGGTCAACGAGCAGTACTTC
11	TRBV2	TRBJ2-2	-	-	CACQNTGELFF	TGTGCCTGTCAGAACACCGGGGAGCTGTTTTTT
12	TRBV29-1	TRBJ1-5	-	-	CSVGGESQPQHF	TGCAGCGTCGGGGGTGAGAGCCAGCCCCAGCATTTT
14	TRBV29-1	TRBJ2-2	-	-	CSVGGRVNTGELFF	TGCAGCGTCGGGGGAAGGGTGAACACCGGGGAGCTGTTTTTT
16	TRBV9	TRBJ2-2	TRBD1	-	CASSPNPQGVTGELFF	TGTGCCAGCAGCCCAAACCCTCAGGGGGTCACCGGGGAGCTGTTTTTT
14	TRBV6-2/TRBV6-3	TRBJ2-1	-	-	CASSYVELYNEQFF	TGTGCCAGCAGTTACGTGGAACTATACAATGAGCAGTTCTTC
12	TRBV29-1	TRBJ2-5	-	-	CSVGRGGETQYF	TGCAGCGTTGGGCGGGGAGGAGAGACCCAGTACTTC
15	TRBV6-6	TRBJ1-5	-	-	CASSDQGTPHQPQHF	TGTGCCAGCAGCGACCAGGGGACACCTCATCAGCCCCAGCATTTT
15	TRBV5-5	TRBJ2-7	-	-	CASSPGQFNSYEQYF	TGTGCCAGCAGCCCGGGCCAGTTCAACTCCTACGAGCAGTACTTC
14	TRBV7-3	TRBJ2-3	-	once	CASSLNADGDTQYF	TGTGCCAGCAGCTTAAACGCGGACGGAGATACGCAGTATTTT